These 22 T cell receptor beta chains originate from one sample sequenced in a study of blood T cell repertoires in COVID-19. The repertoire was sequenced with immunoSEQ multiplex PCR; TCRdb's copy has only in-frame clones and lacks some. The sample lists over 250,000 clones; around nine tenths were seen once. The sample taken for sequencing was peripheral blood. These receptors all stem from a middle-aged man who had recovered from COVID-19.

The rearrangement uses TRBV6-2 or TRBV6-3 and TRBJ2-2; no clear D. Trimming cost V 5 bases and J 1 base, with 20 bases left between them. The germline V gene has CDR1 MNHEY and CDR2 SVGEGT. The CDR3 length is 18 residues. The CDR3 bases are TGTGCCAGCAGTAACTTCGGTCAAAAAAAGCTGAACACCGGGGAGCTGTTTTTT. Translated: CASSNFGQKKLNTGELFF.

The J gene is TRBJ2-3, the V gene TRBV7-6, with D tentatively TRBD2 (8 bases). In germline, CDR1 is SGHVS, CDR2 FNYEAQ. CDR3 length equals 16 residues. Trimming stripped 5 bases from V and 4 bases from J, with 19 bases between. CDR3 coding DNA: TGTGCCAGCAGCCAGGGGGGACTAGAACGGGCAGATACGCAGTATTTT. Translating it yields CASSQGGLERADTQYF.

The chain recombines TRBV6-6 with TRBJ1-1; no clear D gene. With 5 bases removed from V and 6 bases from J, the gap between germline ends came to 7 bases. Germline V CDR1 and CDR2: MNHNY, SVGAGI (reference sequence). CDR3 length equals 11 residues. In nucleotides, the CDR3 is TGTGCCAGCAGTGGAGCGGCTGAAGCTTTCTTT. Its protein is CASSGAAEAFF.

V usage is TRBV6-2 or TRBV6-3 and J usage is TRBJ1-5; 9 nucleotides align to TRBD1. Germline loops: CDR1 MNHEY, CDR2 SVGEGT. The CDR3 sequence is 15 residues long. J lost 7 bases, V lost 2 bases, and 6 bases had no gene match. This CDR3 reads CASSYQQGAGQPQHF. CDR3 bases: TGTGCCAGCAGTTACCAACAGGGGGCTGGGCAGCCCCAGCATTTT.

V usage is TRBV4-1 and J usage is TRBJ2-3; TRBD2 might be the D (5 bases). Germline values: CDR1 MGHRA, CDR2 YSYEKL. This CDR3 contains 17 residues. V was pared by 0 bases and J by 3 bases, with 16 bases between. The CDR3 here is CASSQERKLPGTDTQYF. The CDR3 DNA reads as TGCGCCAGCAGCCAAGAGAGGAAGCTCCCGGGGACAGATACGCAGTATTTT.

V is TRBV11-2 and J is TRBJ2-1; 8 nucleotides agree with TRBD2. Germline V gene lookup returns CDR1 SGHAT and CDR2 FQNNGV. The CDR3 spans 15 residues. The V and J ends lost 3 bases and 8 bases, in that order; junction bases with no gene match: 9. The CDR3 is CASSLSGRAGHEQFF. The CDR3, as DNA: TGTGCCAGCAGCTTGTCCGGGAGGGCCGGTCATGAGCAGTTCTTC.

This clone has a single count. The chain has TRBV4-1 and TRBJ1-4; the D is unclear. The length of the CDR3 is 16 residues. Deletions cut 0 bases from V and 2 bases from J, with 10 bases between. Germline V lookup: CDR1 MGHRA, CDR2 YSYEKL. CDR3 DNA: TGCGCCAGCAGCCAAGAAACCGGGAACACTAATGAAAAACTGTTTTTT. Its protein is CASSQETGNTNEKLFF.

This clone was seen more than once but under ten times. The chain combines TRBV13 with TRBJ1-5; TRBD1 matches 9 bases. The trim removed 5 bases at V and 3 bases at J, leaving 5 bases unmatched. CDR1 and CDR2 from the germline V gene are PRHDT and FYEKMQ (reference sequence). The CDR3 consists of 15 residues. CDR3 loop: CASSPGTGHNQPQHF. CDR3 sequence (DNA): TGTGCCAGCAGCCCCGGGACAGGGCACAATCAGCCCCAGCATTTT.

CDR3 amino acids: CASSQEVGRSTAFF. In nucleotides, the CDR3 is TGCGCCAGCAGCCAAGAAGTTGGCAGGTCGACAGCTTTCTTT. The chain carries TRBV4-1 and TRBJ1-1, with no clear D. The CDR3 extends over 14 amino acids. The germline V and J ends were trimmed by 0 bases and 10 bases, with 15 bases remaining between them. Germline loops: CDR1 MGHRA, CDR2 YSYEKL.

J is TRBJ1-2 and V is TRBV11-3; TRBD1 aligns across 7 bases. V trimming: 5 bases; J trimming: 2 bases; junction bases outside the gene matches: 17. This CDR3 has 18 residues. Germline loops: CDR1 SGHNT, CDR2 YENEEA. CDR3 nucleotide sequence: TGTGCCAGCAGCACAACCCAATGCGGGGACAGTTTAAACTATGGCTACACCTTC. It is translated as CASSTTQCGDSLNYGYTF. The full variable domain, with the rest looked up from reference TRBV11-3 and TRBJ1-2, is EAGVVQSPRYKIIEKKQPVAFWCNPISGHNTLYWYLQNLGQGPELLIRYENEEAVDDSQLPKDRFSAERLKGVDSTLKIQPAELGDSAVYLCASSTTQCGDSLNYGYTFGSGTRLTVV.

The V gene is TRBV6-5, the J gene TRBJ2-7, with D tentatively TRBD1 (6 bases). CDR3 length: 13 amino acids. Per the germline V gene, CDR1 is MNHEY and CDR2 is SVGAGI. Trimming stripped 6 bases from V and 7 bases from J, with 16 bases between. CDR3 residues: CASRIQGNGEQYF. CDR3 in DNA: TGTGCCAGCAGAATACAGGGTAACGGGGAGCAGTACTTC.

This clone was recorded once. The V and J genes are TRBV5-4 and TRBJ2-3, with D possibly TRBD2 on 6 matching bases. CDR1 and CDR2 (germline): SGHNT, YYREEE (reference sequence). The CDR3 loop spans 14 amino acids. Trimming cost V 2 bases and J 4 bases, with 11 bases left between them. CDR3 nucleotides: TGTGCCAGCAGCTTCAAGGGAGGAGCAGATACGCAGTATTTT. This gives the protein CASSFKGGADTQYF.

This sequence joins TRBV7-9 and TRBJ1-5, with 8 bases aligning to TRBD1. This CDR3 has 15 amino acids. From germline, CDR1 is SEHNR and CDR2 FQNEAQ (reference sequence). The trim removed 1 base at V and 7 bases at J, leaving 6 bases unmatched. DNA for the CDR3: TGTGCCAGCAGCTTAGGTGACAGGGGTGGACAGCCCCAGCATTTT. Protein sequence: CASSLGDRGGQPQHF.

The rearrangement uses TRBV7-7 and TRBJ2-2; D possibly corresponds to TRBD2 (6 bases). Trimming stripped 5 bases from V and 2 bases from J, with 18 bases between. Germline V gives CDR1 SSHAT, CDR2 FNYEAQ (reference sequence). The CDR3 spans 17 residues. CDR3 amino acids: CASSPSPGTGNTGELFF. CDR3 DNA sequence: TGTGCCAGCAGCCCATCTCCCGGGACTGGTAACACCGGGGAGCTGTTTTTT. Together with reference TRBV7-7 and TRBJ2-2, the CDR3 gives the full variable domain: GAGVSQSPRYKVTKRGQDVTLRCDPISSHATLYWYQQALGQGPEFLTYFNYEAQPDKSGLPSDRFSAERPEGSISTLTIQRTEQRDSAMYRCASSPSPGTGNTGELFFGEGSRLTVL.

The CDR3 here is CASTRELAGYTGELFF. In nucleotides, the CDR3 is TGTGCCAGCACCCGAGAACTAGCGGGGTACACCGGGGAGCTGTTTTTT. The chain recombines TRBV7-8 with TRBJ2-2; 10 bases align to TRBD2. There are 16 residues in the CDR3. The germline CDR1 and CDR2 sequences are SGHVS and FQNEAQ. Trimming took 7 bases from V and 3 from J; bases not matched to a gene: 8.

This clone has more than one count but fewer than ten. The chain uses TRBV7-9 and TRBJ1-2; D gene unclear. The CDR3 runs to 9 residues. Trimming took 4 bases from V and 14 from J, leaving 8 bases between them. Germline V CDR1 and CDR2: SEHNR, FQNEAQ (reference sequence). The CDR3 nucleotides read TGTGCCAGCAGCTCAGACGGGACCTTC. Encoded protein: CASSSDGTF.

V and J are TRBV10-3 and TRBJ2-7; 9 nucleotides match TRBD2. CDR1 is ENHRY, CDR2 SYGVKD, per germline. The CDR3 totals 15 residues. J was trimmed by 4 bases and V by 5 bases; bases with no gene match: 9. The chain's CDR3 is CAISLAGAKGYEQYF. Here the CDR3 DNA reads TGTGCCATCAGTTTAGCGGGAGCTAAAGGATACGAGCAGTACTTC.

The chain links TRBV10-3 to TRBJ2-7; the D gene is possibly TRBD2 (5 bases). Per the germline V gene, CDR1 is ENHRY and CDR2 is SYGVKD. CDR3 length: 11 residues. The germline V and J ends were trimmed by 11 bases and 3 bases, with 11 bases remaining between them. DNA for the CDR3: TGTGCCGCCGGACTGCTCTACGAGCAGTACTTC. It translates to CAAGLLYEQYF.

This clone occurred once. V is TRBV19 and J is TRBJ2-5, with 7 bases lining up with TRBD1. Germline loops: CDR1 LNHDA, CDR2 SQIVND (reference sequence). This CDR3 has 13 residues. V shed 6 bases, J shed 9 bases, and the junction held 10 bases outside the gene matches. The CDR3 DNA sequence: TGTGCCAGTAGGACAGGGTCCGCAGGGCCCCAGTACTTC. The encoded protein is CASRTGSAGPQYF.

The V and J genes are TRBV18 and TRBJ2-1, with a weak D call TRBD2 (5 bases). Germline CDR1 and CDR2: KGHSH and LQKENI. V lost 3 bases, J lost 4 bases, and 16 bases lay in between. The CDR3 spans 16 residues. CDR3 DNA: TGTGCCAGCTCACCCGAAATTACGGGGTTTTACAATGAGCAGTTCTTC. Encoded protein: CASSPEITGFYNEQFF.

The table lists this clone with a count of one. The V gene is TRBV7-2, the J gene TRBJ1-4; the D gene is possibly TRBD1 (6 bases). Per germline, CDR1 SGHTA and CDR2 FQGNSA. The CDR3 has 16 amino acids. V shed 1 base and J shed 3 bases, with 12 bases lying between them. CDR3 protein: CASSLGGGPANEKLFF. CDR3 nucleotide sequence: TGTGCCAGCAGCTTAGGCGGGGGGCCGGCTAATGAAAAACTGTTTTTT.

The chain employs TRBV4-2 and TRBJ2-1; 8 nucleotides line up with TRBD2. Germline V gene lookup returns CDR1 LGHNA and CDR2 YNFKEQ. The CDR3 is made up of 16 amino acids. The ends lost 5 bases at V and 7 bases at J; junction bases unmatched: 13. The DNA for the CDR3 is TGTGCCAGCAGCACAAACGGGGGGGCTGTAGGGAATGAGCAGTTCTTC. It is translated as CASSTNGGAVGNEQFF.